Here is one TCR beta chain with its context. The target antigen is unknown. Naive CD8 cells lacked CD45RO, underwent positive selection for CCR7 and left out terminally differentiated effector memory CD45RA+ cells. Profiling relied on immunoSEQ multiplex PCR, and the TCRdb table lists in-frame clones only, not all of them. This sample has around 610,000 clones, with around 96% found just once. This specimen belongs to a study of shared clonotypes between healthy human individuals. The wider study: The composition of the donors was a couple of women and a few men aged 18 to 49.

Whole-study results and caveats: Investigators expected sequencing depth to affect clonotype sharing among donors. Naive CD4 clonotypes overlapped across a few donors at around 4.8%.

Trimming removed 6 bases from V and 0 bases from J, with 18 bases in between. Germline assignment: CDR1 MDHEN and CDR2 SYDVKM. CDR3 length: 16 residues. The receptor was derived from a woman younger than 45 in good health. V and J are TRBV28 and TRBJ2-7, with D tentatively TRBD1 (6 bases). Sample: naive CD8+ T cells sorted from blood. CDR3 in amino acids: CASSEYPGAPSYEQYF. The CDR3 nucleotides are TGTGCCAGCAGCGAATACCCAGGGGCACCCTCCTACGAGCAGTACTTC.